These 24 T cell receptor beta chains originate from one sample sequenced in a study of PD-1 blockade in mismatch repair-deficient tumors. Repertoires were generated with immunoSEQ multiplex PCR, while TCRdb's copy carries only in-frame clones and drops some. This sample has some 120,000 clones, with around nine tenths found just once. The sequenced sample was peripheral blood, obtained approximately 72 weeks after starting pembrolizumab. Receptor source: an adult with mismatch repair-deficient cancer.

Written as DNA, the CDR3 is TGTGCCAGTAGTATAGGGGGATCAAACACAGATACGCAGTATTTT. Amino acid sequence: CASSIGGSNTDTQYF. The V gene is TRBV19, the J gene TRBJ2-3; no firm D call. The V end was cut by 1 base, the J end by 2 bases, with 10 bases between. The CDR3 spans 15 residues. CDR1 and CDR2 from the germline V gene are LNHDA and SQIVND (reference sequence).

The CDR3 DNA reads TGTGCCAGCCCGACGGGGACCGAAGCTTTCTTT. Translating gives CASPTGTEAFF. This sequence joins TRBV2 and TRBJ1-1, with a weak D call TRBD1 (5 bases). V was shortened by 8 bases and J by 8 bases, with 12 bases between the two germline ends. Germline CDR1 reads SNHLY; CDR2 reads FYNNEI. This CDR3 has 11 amino acids. Supplemented by reference TRBV2 and TRBJ1-1, the full variable domain reads EPEVTQTPSHQVTQMGQEVILRCVPISNHLYFYWYRQILGQKVEFLVSFYNNEISEKSEIFDDQFSVERPDGSNFTLKIRSTKLEDSAMYFCASPTGTEAFFGQGTRLTVV.

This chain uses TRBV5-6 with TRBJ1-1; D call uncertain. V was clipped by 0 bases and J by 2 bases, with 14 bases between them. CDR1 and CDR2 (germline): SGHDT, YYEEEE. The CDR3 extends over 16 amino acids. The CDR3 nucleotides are TGTGCCAGCAGCTTGGTTTTCGCGGGGTATAACACTGAAGCTTTCTTT. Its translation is CASSLVFAGYNTEAFF. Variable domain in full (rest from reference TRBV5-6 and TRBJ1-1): DAGVTQSPTHLIKTRGQQVTLRCSPKSGHDTVSWYQQALGQGPQFIFQYYEEEERQRGNFPDRFSGHQFPNYSSELNVNALLLGDSALYLCASSLVFAGYNTEAFFGQGTRLTVV.

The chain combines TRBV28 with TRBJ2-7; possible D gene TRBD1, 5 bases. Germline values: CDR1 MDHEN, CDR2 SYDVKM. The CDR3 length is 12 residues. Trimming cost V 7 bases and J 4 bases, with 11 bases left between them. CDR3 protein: CASNTKGYEQYF. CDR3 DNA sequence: TGTGCCAGCAATACTAAGGGGTACGAGCAGTACTTC.

CDR3 amino acids: CSVEERARAVETQYF. CDR3 DNA sequence: TGCAGCGTTGAAGAGCGGGCTCGGGCGGTAGAGACCCAGTACTTC. The chain carries TRBV29-1 and TRBJ2-5, with D possibly being TRBD2 (5 bases). Germline V gene data show CDR1 as SQVTM and CDR2 as ANQGSEA. The CDR3 runs 15 residues. V lost 0 bases and J lost 4, with 15 bases in between.

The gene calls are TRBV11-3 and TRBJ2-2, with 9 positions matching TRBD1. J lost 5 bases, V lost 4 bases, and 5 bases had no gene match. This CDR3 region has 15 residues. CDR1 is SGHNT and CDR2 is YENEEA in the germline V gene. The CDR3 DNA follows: TGTGCCAGCAGCTCCCGGACAGGGGATACCGGGGAGCTGTTTTTT. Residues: CASSSRTGDTGELFF.

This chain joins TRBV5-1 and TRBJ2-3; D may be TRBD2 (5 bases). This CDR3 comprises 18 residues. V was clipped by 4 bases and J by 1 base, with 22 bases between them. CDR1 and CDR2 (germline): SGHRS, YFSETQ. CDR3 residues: CASSETGIAGLGTDTQYF. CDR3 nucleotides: TGCGCCAGCAGCGAAACGGGGATAGCTGGACTTGGCACAGATACGCAGTATTTT.

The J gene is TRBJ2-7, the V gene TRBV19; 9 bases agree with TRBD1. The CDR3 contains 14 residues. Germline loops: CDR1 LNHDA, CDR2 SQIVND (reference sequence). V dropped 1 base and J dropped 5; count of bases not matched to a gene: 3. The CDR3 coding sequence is TGTGCCAGTAGTATAGTCGGGACAGGGAACGAGCAGTACTTC. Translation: CASSIVGTGNEQYF.

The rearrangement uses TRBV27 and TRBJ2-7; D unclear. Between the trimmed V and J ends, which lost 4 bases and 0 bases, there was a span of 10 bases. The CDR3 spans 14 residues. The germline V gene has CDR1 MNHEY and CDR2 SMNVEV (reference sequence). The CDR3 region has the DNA TGTGCCAGCAGTTGGGGAATTAGCTCCTACGAGCAGTACTTC. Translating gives CASSWGISSYEQYF.

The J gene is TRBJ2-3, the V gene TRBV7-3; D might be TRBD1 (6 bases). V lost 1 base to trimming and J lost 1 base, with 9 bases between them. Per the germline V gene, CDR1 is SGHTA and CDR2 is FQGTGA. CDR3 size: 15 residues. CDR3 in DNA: TGTGCCAGCAGCTTAAATGCAGGGGGCACAGATACGCAGTATTTT. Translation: CASSLNAGGTDTQYF.

For the CDR3, the DNA is TGTGCCAGCTCACCACCCCCCGTTTCCTGGGGCACAGATACGCAGTATTTT. Amino acid sequence: CASSPPPVSWGTDTQYF. The chain joins TRBV18 to TRBJ2-3, with D hard to call. Trimming left V 0 bases short and J 1 base short, with 14 bases between. The V gene's germline CDR1 is KGHSH and CDR2 LQKENI. The CDR3 covers 17 residues.

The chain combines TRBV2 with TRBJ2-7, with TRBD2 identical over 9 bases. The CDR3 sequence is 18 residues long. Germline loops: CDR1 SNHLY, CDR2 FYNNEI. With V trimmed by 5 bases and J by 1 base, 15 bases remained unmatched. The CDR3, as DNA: TGTGCCAGCAGTCCATTAGCGGGAGTCGGCGGCGGGTCCTACGAGCAGTACTTC. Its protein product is CASSPLAGVGGGSYEQYF. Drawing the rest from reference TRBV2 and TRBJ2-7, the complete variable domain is EPEVTQTPSHQVTQMGQEVILRCVPISNHLYFYWYRQILGQKVEFLVSFYNNEISEKSEIFDDQFSVERPDGSNFTLKIRSTKLEDSAMYFCASSPLAGVGGGSYEQYFGPGTRLTVT.

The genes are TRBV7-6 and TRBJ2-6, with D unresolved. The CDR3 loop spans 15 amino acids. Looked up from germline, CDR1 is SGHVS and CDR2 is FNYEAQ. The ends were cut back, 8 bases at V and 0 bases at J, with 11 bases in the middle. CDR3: CASLQTSSGANVLTF. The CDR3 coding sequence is TGTGCCAGCCTCCAGACCAGCTCTGGGGCCAACGTCCTGACTTTC.

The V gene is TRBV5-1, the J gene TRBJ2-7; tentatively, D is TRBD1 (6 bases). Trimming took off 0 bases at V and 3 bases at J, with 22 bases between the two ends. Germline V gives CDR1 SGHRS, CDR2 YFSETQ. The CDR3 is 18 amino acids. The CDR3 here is CASSLALSVGQTFYEQYF. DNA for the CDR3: TGCGCCAGCAGCTTGGCCCTTTCGGTAGGACAGACTTTCTACGAGCAGTACTTC.

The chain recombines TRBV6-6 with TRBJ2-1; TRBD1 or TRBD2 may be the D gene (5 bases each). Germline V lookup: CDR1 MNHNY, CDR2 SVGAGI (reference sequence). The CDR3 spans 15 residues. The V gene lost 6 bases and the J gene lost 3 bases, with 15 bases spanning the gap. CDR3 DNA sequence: TGTGCCAGCAGGATAAGGGACGCGGACTACAATGAGCAGTTCTTC. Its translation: CASRIRDADYNEQFF.

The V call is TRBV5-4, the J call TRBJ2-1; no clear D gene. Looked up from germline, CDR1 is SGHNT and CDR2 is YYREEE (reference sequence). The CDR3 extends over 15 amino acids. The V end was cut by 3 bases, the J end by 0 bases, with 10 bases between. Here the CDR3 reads CASSSDLSSYNEQFF. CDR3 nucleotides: TGTGCCAGCAGCTCCGACTTAAGCTCCTACAATGAGCAGTTCTTC.

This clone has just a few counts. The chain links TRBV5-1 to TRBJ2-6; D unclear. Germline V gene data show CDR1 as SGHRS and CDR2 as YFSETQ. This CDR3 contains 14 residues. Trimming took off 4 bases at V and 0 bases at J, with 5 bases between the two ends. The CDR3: CASSGDSGANVLTF. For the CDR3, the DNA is TGCGCCAGCAGCGGGGACTCTGGGGCCAACGTCCTGACTTTC.

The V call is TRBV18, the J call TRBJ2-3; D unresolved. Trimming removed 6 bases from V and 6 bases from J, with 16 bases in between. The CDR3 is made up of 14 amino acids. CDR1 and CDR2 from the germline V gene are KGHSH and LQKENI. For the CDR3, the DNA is TGTGCCAGCTCTGCGAGATCCAAGCGCGATACGCAGTATTTT. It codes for CASSARSKRDTQYF.

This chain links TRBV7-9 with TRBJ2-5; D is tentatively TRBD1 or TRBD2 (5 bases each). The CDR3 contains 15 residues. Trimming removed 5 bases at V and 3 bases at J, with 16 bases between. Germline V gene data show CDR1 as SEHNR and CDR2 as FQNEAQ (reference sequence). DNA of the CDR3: TGTGCCAGCAGCGAGGGACCCGGAGCTGAAGAGACCCAGTACTTC. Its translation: CASSEGPGAEETQYF.

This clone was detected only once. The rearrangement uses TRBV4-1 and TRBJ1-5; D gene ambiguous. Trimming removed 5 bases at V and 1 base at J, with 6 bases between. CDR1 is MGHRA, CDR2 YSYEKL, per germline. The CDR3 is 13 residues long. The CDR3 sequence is CASSSTSNQPQHF. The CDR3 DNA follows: TGCGCCAGCAGCTCAACAAGCAATCAGCCCCAGCATTTT.

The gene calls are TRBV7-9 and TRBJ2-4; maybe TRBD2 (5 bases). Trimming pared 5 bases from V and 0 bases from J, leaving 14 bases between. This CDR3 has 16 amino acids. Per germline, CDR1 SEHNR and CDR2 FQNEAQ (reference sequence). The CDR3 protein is CASSPRTGLAKNIQYF. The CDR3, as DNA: TGTGCCAGCAGCCCAAGGACTGGTTTAGCCAAAAACATTCAGTACTTC.

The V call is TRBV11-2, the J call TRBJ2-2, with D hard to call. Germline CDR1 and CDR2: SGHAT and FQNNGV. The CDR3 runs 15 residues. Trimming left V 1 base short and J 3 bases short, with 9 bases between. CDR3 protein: CASSLAYRDTGELFF. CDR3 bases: TGTGCCAGCAGCTTAGCCTACAGAGACACCGGGGAGCTGTTTTTT.

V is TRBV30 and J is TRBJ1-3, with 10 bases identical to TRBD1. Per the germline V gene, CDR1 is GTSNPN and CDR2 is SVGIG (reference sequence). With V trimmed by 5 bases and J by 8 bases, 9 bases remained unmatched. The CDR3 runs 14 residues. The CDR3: CAWSTGGFSDTIYF. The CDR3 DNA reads TGTGCCTGGTCGACAGGGGGCTTTTCTGACACCATATATTTT.

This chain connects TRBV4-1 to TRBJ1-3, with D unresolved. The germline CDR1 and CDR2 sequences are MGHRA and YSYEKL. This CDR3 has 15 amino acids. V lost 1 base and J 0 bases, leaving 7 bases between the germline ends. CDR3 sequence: CASSQVGGSGNTIYF. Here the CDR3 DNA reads TGCGCCAGCAGCCAAGTCGGCGGCTCTGGAAACACCATATATTTT.